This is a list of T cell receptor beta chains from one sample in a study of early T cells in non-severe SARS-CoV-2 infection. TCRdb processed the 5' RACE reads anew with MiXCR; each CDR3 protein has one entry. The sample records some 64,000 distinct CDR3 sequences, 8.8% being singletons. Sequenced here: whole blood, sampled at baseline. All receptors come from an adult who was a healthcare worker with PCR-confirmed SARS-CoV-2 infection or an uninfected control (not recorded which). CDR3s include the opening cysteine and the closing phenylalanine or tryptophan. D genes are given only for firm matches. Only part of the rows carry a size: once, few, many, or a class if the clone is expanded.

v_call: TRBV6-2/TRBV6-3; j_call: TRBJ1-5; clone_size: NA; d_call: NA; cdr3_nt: TGTGCCAGCAGTTACTATCAGCGGGAACAGCCCCAGCATTTT; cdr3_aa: CASSYYQREQPQHF
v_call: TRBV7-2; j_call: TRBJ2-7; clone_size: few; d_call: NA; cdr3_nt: TGTGCCAGCAGCTCATCCGGGACTCGCCTCCCCTACGAGCAGTACTTC; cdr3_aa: CASSSSGTRLPYEQYF
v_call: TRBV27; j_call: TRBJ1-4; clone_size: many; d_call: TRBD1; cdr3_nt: TGTGCCGGAGGGACAGGGATTGAAAAACTGTTTTTT; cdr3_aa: CAGGTGIEKLFF
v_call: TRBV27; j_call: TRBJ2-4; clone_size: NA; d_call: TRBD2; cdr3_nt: TGTGCCAGCAGAGGCCTGGGACTAGCAAGCAAAAACATTCAGTACTTC; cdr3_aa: CASRGLGLASKNIQYF
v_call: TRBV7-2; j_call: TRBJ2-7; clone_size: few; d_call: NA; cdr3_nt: TGTGCCAGCAGCTCCCTCCAACGGGGGCCGGGGTACGAGCAGTACTTC; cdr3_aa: CASSSLQRGPGYEQYF
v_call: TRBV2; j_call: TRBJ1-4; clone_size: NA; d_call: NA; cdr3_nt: TGTGCCAGCAGTGTAGAACAGGGCTATGAAAAACTGTTTTTT; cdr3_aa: CASSVEQGYEKLFF
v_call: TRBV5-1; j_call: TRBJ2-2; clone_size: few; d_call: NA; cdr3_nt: TGCGCCAGCAGCTTAAGGGGGACGAACACCGGGGAGCTGTTTTTT; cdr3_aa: CASSLRGTNTGELFF
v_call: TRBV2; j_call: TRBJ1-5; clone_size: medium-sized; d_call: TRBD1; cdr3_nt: TGTGCCAGCAGTGAAGTCGAACAGGGGGATCAGCCCCAGCATTTT; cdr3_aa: CASSEVEQGDQPQHF
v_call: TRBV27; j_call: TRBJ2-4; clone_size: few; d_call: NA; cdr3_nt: TGTGCCAGCAGTTTATCGTACGGAGCCAAAAACATTCAGTACTTC; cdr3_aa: CASSLSYGAKNIQYF
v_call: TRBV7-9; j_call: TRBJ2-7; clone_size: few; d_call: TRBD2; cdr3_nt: TGTGCCAGCAGCTTAGCCCGGGCGAGCGGGAGGAACGAGCAGTACTTC; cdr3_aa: CASSLARASGRNEQYF
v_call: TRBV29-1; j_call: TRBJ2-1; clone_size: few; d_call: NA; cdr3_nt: TGCAGCGTCCCTAAAGGGTCAGGACACAATGAGCAGTTCTTC; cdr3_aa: CSVPKGSGHNEQFF
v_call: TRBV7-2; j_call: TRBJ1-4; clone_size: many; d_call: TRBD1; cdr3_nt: TGTGCCAGCAGCTTGGGCCCCTCAGGGACAGGGGAAGAAAAACTGTTTTTT; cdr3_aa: CASSLGPSGTGEEKLFF
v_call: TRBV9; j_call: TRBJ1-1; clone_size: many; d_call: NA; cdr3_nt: TGTGCCAGCAGCGCAGGGAGTGCGGGAGCTTTCTTT; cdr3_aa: CASSAGSAGAFF
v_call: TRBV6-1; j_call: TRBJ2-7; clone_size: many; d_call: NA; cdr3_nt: TGTGCCAGCAGTGCGGGGTTAGGGCGCGAGCAGTACTTC; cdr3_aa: CASSAGLGREQYF
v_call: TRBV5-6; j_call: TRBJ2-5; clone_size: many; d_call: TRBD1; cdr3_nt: TGTGCCAGCAGCCCGGGACGACAGGGGCTGCAAGAGACCCAGTACTTC; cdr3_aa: CASSPGRQGLQETQYF
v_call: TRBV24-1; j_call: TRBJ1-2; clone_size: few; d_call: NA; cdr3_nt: TGTGCCACCCCAGGACAGTCCTTTCCCCTCTATGGCTACACCTTC; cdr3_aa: CATPGQSFPLYGYTF
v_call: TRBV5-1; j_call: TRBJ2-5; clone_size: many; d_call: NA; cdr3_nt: TGCGCCAGCAAAGGTACCGGGACTGCCGAAGAGACCCAGTACTTC; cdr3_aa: CASKGTGTAEETQYF
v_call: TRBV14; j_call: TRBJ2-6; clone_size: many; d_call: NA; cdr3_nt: TGTGCCAGCAGCCAAGCTCGGAGCCCTGGGGCCAACGTCCTGACTTTC; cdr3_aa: CASSQARSPGANVLTF
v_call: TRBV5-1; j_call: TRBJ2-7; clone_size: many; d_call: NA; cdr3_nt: TGCGCCAGCAGCTTGGTCGAGGAGGGCGAGCAGTACTTC; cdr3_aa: CASSLVEEGEQYF
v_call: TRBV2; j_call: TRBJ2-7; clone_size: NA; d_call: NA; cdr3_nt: TGTGCCAGCAGTGAATCCCAGGGCCCCTACGAGCAGTACTTC; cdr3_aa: CASSESQGPYEQYF
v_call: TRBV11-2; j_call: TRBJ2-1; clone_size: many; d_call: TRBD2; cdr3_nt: TGTGCCAGCAGCTTAGGGACTAGCGGGAGTCCCCTAAATAGTGAGCAGTTCTTC; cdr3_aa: CASSLGTSGSPLNSEQFF
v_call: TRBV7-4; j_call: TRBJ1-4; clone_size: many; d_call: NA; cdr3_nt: TGTGCCAGCAGCTTTACGGGCCATAATGAAAAACTGTTTTTT; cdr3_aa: CASSFTGHNEKLFF
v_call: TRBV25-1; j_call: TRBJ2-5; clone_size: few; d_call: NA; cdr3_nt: TGTGCCAGCGGCCCCCCCGGGGGTCCCCAAGAGACCCAGTACTTC; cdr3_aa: CASGPPGGPQETQYF
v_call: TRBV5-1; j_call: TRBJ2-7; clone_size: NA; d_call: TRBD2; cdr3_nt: TGCGCCAGCACCGAGGCTAGCGGACCCTACGAGCAGTACTTC; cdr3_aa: CASTEASGPYEQYF
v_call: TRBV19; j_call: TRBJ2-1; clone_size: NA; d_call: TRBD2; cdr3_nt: TGTGCCAGTAGTACCCTAGCGGCCCCCTACAATGAGCAGTTCTTC; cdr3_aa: CASSTLAAPYNEQFF
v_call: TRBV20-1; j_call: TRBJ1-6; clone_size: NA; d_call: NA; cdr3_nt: TGCAGTGCTACTGACACTGATTCACCCCTCCACTTT; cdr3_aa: CSATDTDSPLHF
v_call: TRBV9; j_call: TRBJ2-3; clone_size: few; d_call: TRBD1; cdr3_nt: TGTGCCAGCAGCGTGGACAGGCACACAGATACGCAGTATTTT; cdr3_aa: CASSVDRHTDTQYF
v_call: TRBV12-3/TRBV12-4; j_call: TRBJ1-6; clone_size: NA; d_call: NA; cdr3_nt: TGTGCCAGCAGAGGACGGATTAATTCACCCCTCCACTTT; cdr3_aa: CASRGRINSPLHF
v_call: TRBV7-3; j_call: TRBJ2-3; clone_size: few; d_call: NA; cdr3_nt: TGTGCCAGCAGGCGGACCAGCACAGATACGCAGTATTTT; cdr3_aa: CASRRTSTDTQYF
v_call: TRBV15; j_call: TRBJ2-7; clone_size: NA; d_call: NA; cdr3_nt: TGTGCCACCAGCAGAGATCTAGATAGGGCGATCTACGAGCAGTACTTC; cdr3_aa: CATSRDLDRAIYEQYF
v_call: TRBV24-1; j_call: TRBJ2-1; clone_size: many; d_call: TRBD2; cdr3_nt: TGTGCCACCAGTGAGTCGATTAGCGGGCCTCAGAGGCAGTTCTTC; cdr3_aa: CATSESISGPQRQFF
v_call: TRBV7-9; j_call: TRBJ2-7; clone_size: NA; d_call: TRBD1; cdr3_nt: TGTGCCAGCAGCGCCCGACAGGGGATCCTCTACGAGCAGTACTTC; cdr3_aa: CASSARQGILYEQYF
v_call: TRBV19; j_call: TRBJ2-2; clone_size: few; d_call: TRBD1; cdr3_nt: TGTGCCAGTAACAGGGGTTCCGGGGAGCTGTTTTTT; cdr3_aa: CASNRGSGELFF
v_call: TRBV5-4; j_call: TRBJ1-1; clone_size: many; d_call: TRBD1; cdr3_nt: TGTGCCAGCAGCGCGGGACAGGGGGCCATGAACACTGAAGCTTTCTTT; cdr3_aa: CASSAGQGAMNTEAFF
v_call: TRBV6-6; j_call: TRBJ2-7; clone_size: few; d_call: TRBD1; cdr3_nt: TGTGCCATAGGACAGGGGGGATCCTACGAGCAGTACTTC; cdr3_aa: CAIGQGGSYEQYF
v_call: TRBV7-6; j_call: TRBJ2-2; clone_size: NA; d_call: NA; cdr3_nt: TGTGCCAGCAGTCTCCAGGCCCACAACACCGGGGAGCTGTTTTTT; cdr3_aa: CASSLQAHNTGELFF
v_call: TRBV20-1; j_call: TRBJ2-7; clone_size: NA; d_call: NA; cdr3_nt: TGCAGTGCTAGCCAGGAAAGCTCCTACGAGCAGTACTTC; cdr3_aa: CSASQESSYEQYF
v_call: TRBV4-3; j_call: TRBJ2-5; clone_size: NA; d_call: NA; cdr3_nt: TGCGCCAGCAGCCAAGATCGGAACAACCAAGAGACCCAGTACTTC; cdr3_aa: CASSQDRNNQETQYF
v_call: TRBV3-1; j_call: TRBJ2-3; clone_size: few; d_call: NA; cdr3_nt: TGTGCCAGCAGCCAAGGGGATACGCAGTATTTT; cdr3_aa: CASSQGDTQYF
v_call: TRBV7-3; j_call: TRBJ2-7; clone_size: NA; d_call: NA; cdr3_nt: TGTGCCAGCAGCTTACTAGCGAATGCCTACGAGCAGTACTTC; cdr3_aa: CASSLLANAYEQYF
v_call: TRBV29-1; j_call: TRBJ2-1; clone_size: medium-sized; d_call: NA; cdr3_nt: TGCAGCGTAGTCGACAGCAACTACAATGAGCAGTTCTTC; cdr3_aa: CSVVDSNYNEQFF
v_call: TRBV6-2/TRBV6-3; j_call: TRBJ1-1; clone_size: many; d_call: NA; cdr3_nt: TGTGCCAGCAGTTACATCTACAGGGAAGCTTTCTTT; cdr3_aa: CASSYIYREAFF
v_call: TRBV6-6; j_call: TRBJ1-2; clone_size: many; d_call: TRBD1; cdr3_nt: TGTGCCAGCAGTTACTCGGCAGGGACAGCTAACTATGGCTACACCTTC; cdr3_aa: CASSYSAGTANYGYTF
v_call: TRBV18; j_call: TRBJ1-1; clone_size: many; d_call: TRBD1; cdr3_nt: TGTGCCAGCTCACCGCCGGAGACAGGGGGGGCAGACACTGAAGCTTTCTTT; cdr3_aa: CASSPPETGGADTEAFF
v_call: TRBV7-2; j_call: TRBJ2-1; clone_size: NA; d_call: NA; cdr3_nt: TGTGCCAGCAGCTTGGTAGCGGTCTCCTACAATGAGCAGTTCTTC; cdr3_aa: CASSLVAVSYNEQFF
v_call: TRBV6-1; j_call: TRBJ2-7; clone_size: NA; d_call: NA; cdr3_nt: TGTGCCAGCAGTGTAGGGTATAGCTCCTACGAGCAGTACTTC; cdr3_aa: CASSVGYSSYEQYF